A selection of T cell receptor beta chains follows, all from one sample in a study of T-cell reconstitution after alpha-beta-depleted transplantation in children. MiXCR was run by TCRdb on the PCR reads, yielding one entry per CDR3 protein. Among approximately 640,000 distinct CDR3 sequences listed, over 15% were seen once. Sequencing was performed on PBMCs from the stem cell graft donor, taken from the stem cell graft. These receptors were taken from a human donor who donated a stem cell graft to a child with acute myeloid leukemia. Each CDR3 is given with its conserved first and last residue. A D gene is named only where the DNA matches it firmly. Size is stated for part of the rows, as once, few or many counts, or as a class when the clone is expanded.

>TRBD2|many|14|TRBV20-1|TRBJ2-4
CSASPRGTKNIQYF
TGCAGTGCTAGTCCGCGGGGGACCAAAAACATTCAGTACTTC
>NA|few|15|TRBV24-1|TRBJ2-1
CATSDLEGTYNEQFF
TGTGCCACCAGTGATTTAGAGGGGACCTACAATGAGCAGTTCTTC
>NA|many|12|TRBV7-9|TRBJ2-7
CASSSQFYEQYF
TGTGCCAGCAGCTCGCAATTCTACGAGCAGTACTTC
>TRBD1|few|16|TRBV28|TRBJ1-5
CASGGQGVSGNQPQHF
TGTGCCAGCGGGGGACAGGGGGTGTCTGGCAATCAGCCCCAGCATTTT
>NA|few|13|TRBV10-3|TRBJ2-1
CAISESRGDEQFF
TGTGCCATCAGTGAGTCAAGGGGGGATGAGCAGTTCTTC
>NA|many|15|TRBV7-2|TRBJ2-3
CASSLYPIGTDTQYF
TGTGCCAGCAGCTTATATCCGATCGGGACAGATACGCAGTATTTT
>TRBD2|few|13|TRBV12-3/TRBV12-4|TRBJ2-5
CASRPAGEETQYF
TGTGCCAGCCGGCCAGCGGGGGAAGAGACCCAGTACTTC
>TRBD1|many|16|TRBV11-1|TRBJ2-1
CASSLRQGASYNEQFF
TGTGCCAGCAGCCTTAGACAGGGGGCCTCCTACAATGAGCAGTTCTTC
>NA|many|15|TRBV12-3/TRBV12-4|TRBJ1-6
CASSSGSSYNSPLHF
TGTGCCAGCAGTTCGGGGAGCTCCTATAATTCACCCCTCCACTTT
>NA|many|14|TRBV5-5|TRBJ1-1
CASSLDAMNTEAFF
TGTGCCAGCAGCTTGGACGCCATGAACACTGAAGCTTTCTTT
>NA|many|15|TRBV4-3|TRBJ2-7
CASSQDRGILYEQYF
TGCGCCAGCAGCCAAGATAGGGGGATTTTATACGAGCAGTACTTC
>NA|NA|13|TRBV6-1|TRBJ1-4
CASSQGFNEKLFF
TGTGCCAGCAGCCAGGGGTTCAATGAAAAACTGTTTTTT
>TRBD1|once|14|TRBV6-1|TRBJ2-7
CASSVTGGIDEQYF
TGTGCCAGCAGTGTGACAGGGGGCATTGACGAGCAGTACTTC
>NA|NA|13|TRBV7-3|TRBJ2-5
CASSPMGSETQYF
TGTGCCAGCAGCCCCATGGGTTCGGAGACCCAGTACTTC
>TRBD2|NA|15|TRBV6-1|TRBJ2-1
CASRGERGVYNEQFF
TGTGCCAGTAGAGGCGAGCGGGGGGTCTACAATGAGCAGTTCTTC
>TRBD1|many|12|TRBV20-1|TRBJ2-5
CSIGRGQETQYF
TGCAGTATTGGCAGGGGGCAGGAGACCCAGTACTTC
>NA|many|12|TRBV29-1|TRBJ1-2
CSVGGTDLGYTF
TGCAGCGTGGGAGGGACGGACTTGGGCTACACCTTC
>TRBD1|NA|16|TRBV7-2|TRBJ2-7
CASSLTPGGLNYEQYF
TGTGCCAGCAGCTTAACGCCAGGGGGCTTGAACTACGAGCAGTACTTC
>NA|few|13|TRBV7-2|TRBJ2-1
CASSSQHYNEQFF
TGTGCCAGCAGCTCACAGCATTACAATGAGCAGTTCTTC
>TRBD1|few|18|TRBV20-1|TRBJ1-6
CSAIPGQETTGPNSPLHF
TGCAGTGCTATTCCGGGACAGGAAACGACCGGTCCTAATTCACCCCTCCACTTT
>NA|NA|15|TRBV4-1|TRBJ1-2
CASSQGYGGRGGYTF
TGCGCCAGCAGCCAAGGGTACGGGGGGCGTGGTGGCTACACCTTC
>NA|NA|15|TRBV6-2/TRBV6-3|TRBJ1-6
CASSADGVSNSPLHF
TGTGCCAGCAGCGCGGATGGAGTTTCAAATTCACCCCTCCACTTT
>TRBD1|NA|17|TRBV11-2|TRBJ1-1
CASGAVDRGRLNTEAFF
TGTGCCAGCGGGGCGGTTGACAGGGGCCGTTTGAACACTGAAGCTTTCTTT
>NA|NA|13|TRBV7-9|TRBJ1-1
CASNQPQAPEAFF
TGTGCCAGCAACCAACCGCAGGCCCCTGAAGCTTTCTTT
>TRBD1|once|15|TRBV20-1|TRBJ2-5
CSARAGQGWGETQYF
TGCAGTGCTAGAGCAGGACAGGGGTGGGGAGAGACCCAGTACTTC
>NA|many|18|TRBV4-3|TRBJ2-5
CASSQHTFRSPQTETQYF
TGCGCCAGCAGCCAACACACTTTCAGGTCCCCCCAAACGGAGACCCAGTACTTC
>NA|few|14|TRBV6-1|TRBJ1-5
CASSPLWGDQPQHF
TGTGCCAGCAGTCCATTGTGGGGGGATCAGCCCCAGCATTTT